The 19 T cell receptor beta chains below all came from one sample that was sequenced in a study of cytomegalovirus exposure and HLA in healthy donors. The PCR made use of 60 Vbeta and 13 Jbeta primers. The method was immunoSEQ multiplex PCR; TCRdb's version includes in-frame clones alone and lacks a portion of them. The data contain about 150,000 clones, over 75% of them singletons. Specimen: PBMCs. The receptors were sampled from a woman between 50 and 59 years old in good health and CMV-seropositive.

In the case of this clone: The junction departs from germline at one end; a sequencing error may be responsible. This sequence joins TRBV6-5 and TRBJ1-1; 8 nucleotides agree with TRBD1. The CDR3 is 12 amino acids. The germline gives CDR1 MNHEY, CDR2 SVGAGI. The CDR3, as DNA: TGTGCCAGCAGCTACTACAGGGGGGAAGCTTTCTTT. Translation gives CASSYYRGEAFF.

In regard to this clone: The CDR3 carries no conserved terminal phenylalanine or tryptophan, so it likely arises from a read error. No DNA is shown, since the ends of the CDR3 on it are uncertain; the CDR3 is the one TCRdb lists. Here the CDR3 reads CASSLSRGGTPLL. V is TRBV27 and J is TRBJ2-7; the tabulated D call, TRBD2, remains unverified against the DNA. The CDR3 region is 13 residues in length, termini included. Per germline, CDR1 MNHEY and CDR2 SMNVEV (reference sequence).

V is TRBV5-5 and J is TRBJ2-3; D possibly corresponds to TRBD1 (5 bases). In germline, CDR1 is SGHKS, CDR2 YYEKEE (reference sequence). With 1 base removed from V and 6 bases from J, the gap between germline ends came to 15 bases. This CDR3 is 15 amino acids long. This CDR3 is CASSLKGIPPDTQYF. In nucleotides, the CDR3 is TGTGCCAGCAGCTTGAAGGGGATCCCGCCGGATACGCAGTATTTT.

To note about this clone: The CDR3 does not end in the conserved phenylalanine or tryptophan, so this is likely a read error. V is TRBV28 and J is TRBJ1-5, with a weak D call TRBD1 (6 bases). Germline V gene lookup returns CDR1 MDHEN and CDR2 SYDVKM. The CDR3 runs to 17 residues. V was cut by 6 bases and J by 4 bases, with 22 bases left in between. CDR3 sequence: CASSHREMYRANQPQHL. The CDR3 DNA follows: TGTGCCAGCAGCCATAGAGAAATGTACAGGGCTAATCAGCCCCAGCATCTT.

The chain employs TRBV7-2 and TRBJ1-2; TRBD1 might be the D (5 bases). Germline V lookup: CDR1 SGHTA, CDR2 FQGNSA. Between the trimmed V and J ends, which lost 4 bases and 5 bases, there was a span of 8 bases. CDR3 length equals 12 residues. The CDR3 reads CASSSDRYGYTF. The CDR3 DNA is TGTGCCAGCAGCTCCGACAGATATGGCTACACCTTC.

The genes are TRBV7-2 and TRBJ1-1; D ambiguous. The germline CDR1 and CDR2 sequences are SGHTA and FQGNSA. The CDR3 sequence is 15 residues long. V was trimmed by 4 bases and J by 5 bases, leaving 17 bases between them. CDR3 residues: CASSSRAGSETEAFF. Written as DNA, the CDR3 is TGTGCCAGCAGCTCCCGGGCGGGTAGCGAGACTGAAGCTTTCTTT.

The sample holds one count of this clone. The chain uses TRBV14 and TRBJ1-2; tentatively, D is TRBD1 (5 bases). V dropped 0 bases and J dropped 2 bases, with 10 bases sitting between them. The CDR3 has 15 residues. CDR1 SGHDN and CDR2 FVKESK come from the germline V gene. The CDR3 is CASSQDRRGNYGYTF. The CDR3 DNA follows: TGTGCCAGCAGCCAAGATCGGCGGGGGAACTATGGCTACACCTTC.

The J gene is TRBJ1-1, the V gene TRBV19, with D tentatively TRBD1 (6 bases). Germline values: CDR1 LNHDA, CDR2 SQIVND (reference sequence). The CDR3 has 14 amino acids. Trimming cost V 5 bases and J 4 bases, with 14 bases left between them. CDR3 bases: TGTGCCAGTAGTCTATACAGGGAGACCACTGAAGCTTTCTTT. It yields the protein CASSLYRETTEAFF. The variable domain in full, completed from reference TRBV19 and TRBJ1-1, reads DGGITQSPKYLFRKEGQNVTLSCEQNLNHDAMYWYRQDPGQGLRLIYYSQIVNDFQKGDIAEGYSVSREKKESFPLTVTSAQKNPTAFYLCASSLYRETTEAFFGQGTRLTVV.

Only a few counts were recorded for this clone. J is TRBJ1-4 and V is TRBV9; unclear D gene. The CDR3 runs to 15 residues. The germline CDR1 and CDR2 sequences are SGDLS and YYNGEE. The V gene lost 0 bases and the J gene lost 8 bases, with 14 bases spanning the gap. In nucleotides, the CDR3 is TGTGCCAGCAGCGTAGGTCCCGGGGATCAGGAAAAACTGTTTTTT. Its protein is CASSVGPGDQEKLFF. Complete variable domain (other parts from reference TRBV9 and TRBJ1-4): DSGVTQTPKHLITATGQRVTLRCSPRSGDLSVYWYQQSLDQGLQFLIQYYNGEERAKGNILERFSAQQFPDLHSELNLSSLELGDSALYFCASSVGPGDQEKLFFGSGTQLSVL.

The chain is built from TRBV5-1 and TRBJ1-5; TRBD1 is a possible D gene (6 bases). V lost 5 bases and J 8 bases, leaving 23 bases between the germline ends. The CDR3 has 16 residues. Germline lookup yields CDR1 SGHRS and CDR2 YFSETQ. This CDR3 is CASRRGDNNPREPQHF. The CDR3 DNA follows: TGCGCCAGCAGGCGGGGGGACAATAATCCGAGAGAGCCCCAGCATTTT.

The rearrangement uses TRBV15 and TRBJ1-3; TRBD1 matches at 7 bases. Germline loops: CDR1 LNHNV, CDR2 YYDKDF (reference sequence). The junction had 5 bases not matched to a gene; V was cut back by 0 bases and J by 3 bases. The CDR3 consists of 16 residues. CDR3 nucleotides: TGTGCCACCAGCAGAGATAGGGCAGGGGGTGGAAACACCATATATTTT. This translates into CATSRDRAGGGNTIYF.

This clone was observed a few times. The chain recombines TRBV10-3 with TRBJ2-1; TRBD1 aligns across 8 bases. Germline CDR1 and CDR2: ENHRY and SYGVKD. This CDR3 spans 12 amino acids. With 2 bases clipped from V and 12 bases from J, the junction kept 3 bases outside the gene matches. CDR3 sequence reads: CAISEGQGAQFF. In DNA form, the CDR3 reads TGTGCCATCAGTGAGGGACAGGGAGCGCAGTTCTTC.

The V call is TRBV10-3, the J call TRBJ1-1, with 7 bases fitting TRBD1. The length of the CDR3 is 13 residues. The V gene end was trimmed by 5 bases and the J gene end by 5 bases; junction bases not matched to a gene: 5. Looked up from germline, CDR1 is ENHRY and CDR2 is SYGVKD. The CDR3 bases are TGTGCCATCAGTTTGGGGACAGAGACTGAAGCTTTCTTT. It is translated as CAISLGTETEAFF.

The CDR3: CASSRQGPVTANYGYTF. The DNA for the CDR3 is TGTGCCAGCAGCAGACAGGGCCCGGTAACAGCTAACTATGGCTACACCTTC. This chain uses TRBV7-2 with TRBJ1-2, with 7 bases fitting TRBD1. Germline lookup yields CDR1 SGHTA and CDR2 FQGNSA. With V trimmed by 5 bases and J by 0 bases, 12 bases remained unmatched. CDR3 length: 17 amino acids.

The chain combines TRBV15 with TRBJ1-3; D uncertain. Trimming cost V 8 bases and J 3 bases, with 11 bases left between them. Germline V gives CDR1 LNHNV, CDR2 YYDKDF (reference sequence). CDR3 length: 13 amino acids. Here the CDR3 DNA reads TGTGCCACCCGGCTCCGAGGTGGAAACACCATATATTTT. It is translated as CATRLRGGNTIYF. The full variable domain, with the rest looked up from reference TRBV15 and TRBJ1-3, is DAMVIQNPRYQVTQFGKPVTLSCSQTLNHNVMYWYQQKSSQAPKLLFHYYDKDFNNEADTPDNFQSRRPNTSFCFLDIRSPGLGDTAMYLCATRLRGGNTIYFGEGSWLTVV.

The CDR3 region has the DNA TGTGCCAGCACCCTGACAGGGGGCCCCGGGGAGCTGTTTTTT. It is translated as CASTLTGGPGELFF. J is TRBJ2-2 and V is TRBV9, with TRBD1 identical over 10 bases. Losses at the gene ends were 6 bases for V and 6 bases for J; bases not matched to a gene: 5. Germline values: CDR1 SGDLS, CDR2 YYNGEE. The CDR3 spans 14 residues.

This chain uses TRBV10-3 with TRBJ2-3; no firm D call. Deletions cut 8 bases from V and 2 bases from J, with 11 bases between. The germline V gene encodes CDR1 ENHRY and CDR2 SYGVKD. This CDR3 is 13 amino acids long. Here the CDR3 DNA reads TGTGCCATCTCAAGAGGTCTCACAGATACGCAGTATTTT. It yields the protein CAISRGLTDTQYF.

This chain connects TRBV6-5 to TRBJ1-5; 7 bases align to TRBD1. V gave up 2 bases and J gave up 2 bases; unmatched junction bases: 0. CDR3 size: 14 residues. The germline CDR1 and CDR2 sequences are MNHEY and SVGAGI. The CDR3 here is CASSYTGGNQPQHF. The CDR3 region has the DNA TGTGCCAGCAGTTACACAGGGGGCAATCAGCCCCAGCATTTT.

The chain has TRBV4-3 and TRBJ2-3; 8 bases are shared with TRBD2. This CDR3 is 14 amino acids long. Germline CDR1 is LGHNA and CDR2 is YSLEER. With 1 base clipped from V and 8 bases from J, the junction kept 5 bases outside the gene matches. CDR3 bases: TGCGCCAGCAGCCAAGCGGGGGGGTGGGTTACGCAGTATTTT. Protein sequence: CASSQAGGWVTQYF.